This T cell receptor beta chain stems from a study of siplizumab effects on memory and regulatory T cells. Overall study results and limits: Treg-derived clones made up an average of about 64% of mappable alloreactive CD4+ clones with siplizumab and over 25% in controls. The diversity of naive T cells seemed greater than that of memory cells, and their alloresponse contribution seemed major. Suppressive function of proliferating Tregs from siplizumab cultures was not confirmed.

Libraries were prepared by immunoSEQ multiplex PCR; TCRdb keeps only in-frame clonotypes and omits some of them. This table has about 72,000 clones, about 89% appearing once. As concerns this clone: Its antigen remains unknown.

Germline V gives CDR1 MNHNY, CDR2 SVGAGI (reference sequence). After removal of 2 bases from V and 3 bases from J, the junction contained 6 bases not matched to a gene. CDR3 length: 15 amino acids. The chain couples TRBV6-6 to TRBJ1-1; TRBD1 matches at 7 bases. Sample: CD8+ T cells sorted from blood. The TCR was taken from a human donor in good health. CDR3 sequence reads: CASSYTDRVDTEAFF. In DNA, the CDR3 is TGTGCCAGCAGTTACACCGACAGGGTCGACACTGAAGCTTTCTTT.